The 12 T cell receptor beta chains reported below all come from one sample, sequenced in a study of cytomegalovirus exposure and HLA in healthy donors. PCR employed 60 Vbeta and 13 Jbeta primers. Assay: immunoSEQ multiplex PCR; the TCRdb copy retains only in-frame clones and omits some. The sample consists of under 150,000 clones, 73% of them appearing once. Sequencing input: PBMCs. All receptors come from a human donor in good health.

The chain uses TRBV18 and TRBJ1-1, with TRBD1 matching 7 bases. The CDR3 loop spans 15 amino acids. V was clipped by 3 bases and J by 0 bases; unmatched bases: 4. Germline CDR1 and CDR2: KGHSH and LQKENI. CDR3 coding DNA: TGTGCCAGCTCACCTCTGGGACAGATGAACACTGAAGCTTTCTTT. Its protein product is CASSPLGQMNTEAFF.

The genes are TRBV6-5 and TRBJ2-7, with TRBD1 matching 11 bases. J lost 4 bases, V lost 2 bases, and 4 bases had no gene match. Per germline, CDR1 MNHEY and CDR2 SVGAGI. The CDR3 covers 15 residues. The CDR3 bases are TGTGCCAGCAGTTACGGACAGGGGGCATCTTACGAGCAGTACTTC. This gives the protein CASSYGQGASYEQYF.

This clone was recorded a few times. The rearrangement links TRBV10-2 to TRBJ1-1; 7 positions match TRBD1. The ends lost 2 bases at V and 5 bases at J; junction bases unmatched: 8. This CDR3 comprises 15 residues. Per germline, CDR1 WSHSY and CDR2 SAAADI. CDR3 in DNA: TGCGCCAGCAGTGAGGACAGGGCTATAGGAACTGAAGCTTTCTTT. This encodes CASSEDRAIGTEAFF.

The table lists this clone with a count of one. The genes are TRBV5-5 and TRBJ1-5; a weak D match, TRBD1 (5 bases). Between the trimmed V and J ends, which lost 4 bases and 2 bases, there was a span of 13 bases. CDR3 length: 15 residues. Germline CDR1 and CDR2: SGHKS and YYEKEE (reference sequence). In DNA, the CDR3 is TGTGCCAGCAGCAACCCAGGGAACGGCAATCAGCCCCAGCATTTT. Its translation: CASSNPGNGNQPQHF.

Here the CDR3 reads CASSDNSYEQYF. The DNA for the CDR3 is TGTGCCAGCAGTGATAACTCCTACGAGCAGTACTTC. The chain is built from TRBV25-1 and TRBJ2-7; D remains ambiguous. Looked up from germline, CDR1 is MGHDK and CDR2 is SYGVNS. The CDR3 is 12 residues long. The germline V and J ends were trimmed by 3 bases and 0 bases, with 3 bases remaining between them.

The chain carries TRBV19 and TRBJ2-4; 7 nucleotides align to TRBD1. CDR1 is LNHDA, CDR2 SQIVND, per germline (reference sequence). The junction had 3 bases not matched to a gene; V was cut back by 3 bases and J by 4 bases. The CDR3 runs to 14 residues. CDR3 sequence (DNA): TGTGCCAGTAGTATCATGGGACAGAAAAACATTCAGTACTTC. It specifies CASSIMGQKNIQYF.

The chain carries TRBV13 and TRBJ1-2; D possibly corresponds to TRBD1 (6 bases). Germline assignment: CDR1 PRHDT and CDR2 FYEKMQ (reference sequence). The CDR3 is made up of 15 amino acids. V lost 1 base, J lost 4 bases, and 13 bases lay in between. The DNA of the CDR3 is TGTGCCAGCAGCTTAGAGAGGGGGTTCGGCTATGGCTACACCTTC. Translating gives CASSLERGFGYGYTF. Based on the CDR3 plus reference TRBV13 and TRBJ1-2, the full variable domain is AAGVIQSPRHLIKEKRETATLKCYPIPRHDTVYWYQQGPGQDPQFLISFYEKMQSDKGSIPDRFSAQQFSDYHSELNMSSLELGDSALYFCASSLERGFGYGYTFGSGTRLTVV.

The J gene is TRBJ2-7, the V gene TRBV13, with 9 bases lining up with TRBD1. Losses at the gene ends were 5 bases for V and 5 bases for J; bases not matched to a gene: 13. The CDR3 contains 16 residues. The germline gives CDR1 PRHDT, CDR2 FYEKMQ (reference sequence). CDR3 DNA sequence: TGTGCCAGCAGCCCGCCAATGACAGGGGGGGGTAACGAGCAGTACTTC. This translates into CASSPPMTGGGNEQYF.

There are a few counts of this clone. V is TRBV9 and J is TRBJ2-2; the D gene is possibly TRBD2 (5 bases). The CDR3 consists of 14 residues. Trimming pared 0 bases from V and 3 bases from J, leaving 6 bases between. The germline V gene encodes CDR1 SGDLS and CDR2 YYNGEE. CDR3 loop: CASSVVSDTGELFF. CDR3 bases: TGTGCCAGCAGCGTAGTTAGCGACACCGGGGAGCTGTTTTTT.

The chain employs TRBV6-5 and TRBJ1-2; TRBD1 is a possible D gene (5 bases). The V end was cut by 10 bases, the J end by 2 bases, with 11 bases between. CDR1 is MNHEY and CDR2 is SVGAGI in the germline V gene. This CDR3 is built from 12 residues. The chain's CDR3 is CANPTENYGYTF. The DNA of the CDR3 is TGTGCCAACCCGACAGAAAACTATGGCTACACCTTC.

The chain employs TRBV9 and TRBJ2-5; weak D call: TRBD2 (6 bases). The CDR3 has 15 residues. The ends were cut back, 1 base at V and 4 bases at J, with 14 bases in the middle. The germline V gene encodes CDR1 SGDLS and CDR2 YYNGEE. CDR3 bases: TGTGCCAGCAGCGTAATTGCTAGCGCGCGAGAGACCCAGTACTTC. Its translation is CASSVIASARETQYF.

Written as DNA, the CDR3 is TGTGCCAGCAGTGAACCGGACAGGGGGCGAAATGAAAAACTGTTTTTT. It is translated as CASSEPDRGRNEKLFF. The chain uses TRBV6-1 and TRBJ1-4; TRBD1 agrees at 11 bases. The CDR3 is 16 residues long. Looked up from germline, CDR1 is MNHNS and CDR2 is SASEGT. Germline trimming cut 2 bases from V and 5 bases from J; bases unmatched to any gene: 4.